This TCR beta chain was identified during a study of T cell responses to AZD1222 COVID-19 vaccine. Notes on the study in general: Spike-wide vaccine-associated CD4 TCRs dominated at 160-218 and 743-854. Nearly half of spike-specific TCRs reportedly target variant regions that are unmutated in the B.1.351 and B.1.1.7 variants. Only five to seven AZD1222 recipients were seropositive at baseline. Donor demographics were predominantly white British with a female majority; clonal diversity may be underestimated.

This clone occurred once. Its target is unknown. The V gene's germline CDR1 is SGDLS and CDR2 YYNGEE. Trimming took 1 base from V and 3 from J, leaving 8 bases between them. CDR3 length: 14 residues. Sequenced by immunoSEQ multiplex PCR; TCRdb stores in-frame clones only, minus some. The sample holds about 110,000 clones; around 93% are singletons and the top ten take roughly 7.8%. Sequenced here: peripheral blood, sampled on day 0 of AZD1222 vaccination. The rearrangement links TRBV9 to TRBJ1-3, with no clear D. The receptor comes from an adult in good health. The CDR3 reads CASSVMGSGNTIYF. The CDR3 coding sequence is TGTGCCAGCAGCGTAATGGGTAGTGGAAACACCATATATTTT.